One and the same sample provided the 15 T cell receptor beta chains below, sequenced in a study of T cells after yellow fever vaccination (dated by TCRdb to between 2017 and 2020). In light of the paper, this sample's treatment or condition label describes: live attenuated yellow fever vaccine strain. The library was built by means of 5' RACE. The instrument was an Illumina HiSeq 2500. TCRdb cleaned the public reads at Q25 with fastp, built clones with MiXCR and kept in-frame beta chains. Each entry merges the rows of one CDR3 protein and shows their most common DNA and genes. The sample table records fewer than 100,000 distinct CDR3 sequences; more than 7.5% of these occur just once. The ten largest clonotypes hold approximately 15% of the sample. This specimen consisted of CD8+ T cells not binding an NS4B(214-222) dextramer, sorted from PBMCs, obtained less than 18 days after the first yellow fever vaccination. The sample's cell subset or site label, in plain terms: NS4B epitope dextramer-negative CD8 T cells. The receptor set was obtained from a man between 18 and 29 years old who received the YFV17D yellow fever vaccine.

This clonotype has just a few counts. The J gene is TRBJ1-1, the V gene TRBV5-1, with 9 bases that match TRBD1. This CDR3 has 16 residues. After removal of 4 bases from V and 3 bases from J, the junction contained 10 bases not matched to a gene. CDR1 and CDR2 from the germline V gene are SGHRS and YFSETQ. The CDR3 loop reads CASSKGQGLEDTEAFF. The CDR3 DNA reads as TGCGCCAGCAGCAAAGGACAGGGGTTGGAGGACACTGAAGCTTTCTTT.

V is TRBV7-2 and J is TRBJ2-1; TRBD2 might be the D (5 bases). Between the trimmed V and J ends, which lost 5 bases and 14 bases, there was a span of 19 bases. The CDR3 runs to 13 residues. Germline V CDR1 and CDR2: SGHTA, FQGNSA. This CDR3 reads CASSQPPEAREFF. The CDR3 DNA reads TGTGCCAGCAGCCAACCCCCGGAGGCGCGGGAGTTCTTC. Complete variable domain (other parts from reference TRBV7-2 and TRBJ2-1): GAGVSQSPSNKVTEKGKDVELRCDPISGHTALYWYRQSLGQGLEFLIYFQGNSAPDKSGLPSDRFSAERTGGSVSTLTIQRTQQEDSAVYLCASSQPPEAREFFGPGTRLTVL.

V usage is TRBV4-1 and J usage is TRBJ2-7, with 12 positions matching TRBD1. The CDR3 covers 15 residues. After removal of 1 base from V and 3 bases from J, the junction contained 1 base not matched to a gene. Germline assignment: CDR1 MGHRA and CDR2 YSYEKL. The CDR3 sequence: CASSQGDRGLYEQYF. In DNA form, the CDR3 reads TGCGCCAGCAGCCAAGGGGACAGGGGGCTCTACGAGCAGTACTTC.

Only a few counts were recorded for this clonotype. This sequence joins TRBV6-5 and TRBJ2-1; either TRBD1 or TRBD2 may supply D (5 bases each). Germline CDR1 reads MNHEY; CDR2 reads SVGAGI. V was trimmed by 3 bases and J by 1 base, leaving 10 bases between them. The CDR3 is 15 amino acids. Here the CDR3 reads CASSYRDPSYNEQFF. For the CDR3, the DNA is TGTGCCAGCAGTTATAGGGACCCATCCTACAATGAGCAGTTCTTC.

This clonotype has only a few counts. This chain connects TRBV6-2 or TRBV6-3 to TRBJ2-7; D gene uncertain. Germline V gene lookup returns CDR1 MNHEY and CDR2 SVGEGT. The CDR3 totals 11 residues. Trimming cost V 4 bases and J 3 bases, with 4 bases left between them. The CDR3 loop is CASSWNYEQYF. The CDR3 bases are TGTGCCAGCAGTTGGAACTACGAGCAGTACTTC.

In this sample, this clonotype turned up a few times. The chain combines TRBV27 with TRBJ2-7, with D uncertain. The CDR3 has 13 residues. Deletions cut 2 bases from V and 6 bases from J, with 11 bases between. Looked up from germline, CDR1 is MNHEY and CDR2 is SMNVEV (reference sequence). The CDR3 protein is CASSLIVNAEQYV. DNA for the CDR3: TGTGCCAGCAGTTTAATTGTAAACGCCGAGCAGTACGTC.

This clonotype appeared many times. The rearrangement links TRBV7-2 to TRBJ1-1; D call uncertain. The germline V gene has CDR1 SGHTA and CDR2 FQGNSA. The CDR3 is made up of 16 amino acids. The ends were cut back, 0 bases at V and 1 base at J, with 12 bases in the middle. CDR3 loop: CASSLANFGGNTEAFF. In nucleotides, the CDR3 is TGTGCCAGCAGCTTAGCCAACTTTGGTGGGAACACTGAAGCTTTCTTT.

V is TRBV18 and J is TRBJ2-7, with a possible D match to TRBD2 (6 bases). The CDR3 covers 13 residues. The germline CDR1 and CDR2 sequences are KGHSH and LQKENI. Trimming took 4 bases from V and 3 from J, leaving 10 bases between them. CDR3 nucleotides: TGTGCCAGCTCACTACGGGAGTTCTACGAGCAGTACGTC. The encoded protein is CASSLREFYEQYV.

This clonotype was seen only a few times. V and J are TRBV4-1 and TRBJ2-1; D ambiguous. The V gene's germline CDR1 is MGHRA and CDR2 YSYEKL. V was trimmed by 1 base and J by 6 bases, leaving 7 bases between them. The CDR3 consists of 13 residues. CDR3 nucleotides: TGCGCCAGCAGCCAAGGGTGGAGCAATGAGCAGTTCTTC. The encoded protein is CASSQGWSNEQFF.

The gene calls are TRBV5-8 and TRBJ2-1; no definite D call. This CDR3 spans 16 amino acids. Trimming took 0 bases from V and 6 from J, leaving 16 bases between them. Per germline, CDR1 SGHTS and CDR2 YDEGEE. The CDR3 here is CASSLAPTQTSNEQFF. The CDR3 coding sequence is TGTGCCAGCAGCTTGGCCCCGACACAAACGTCCAATGAGCAGTTCTTC. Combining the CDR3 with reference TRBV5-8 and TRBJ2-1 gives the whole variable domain EAGVTQSPTHLIKTRGQQATLRCSPISGHTSVYWYQQALGLGLQFLLWYDEGEERNRGNFPPRFSGRQFPNYSSELNVNALELEDSALYLCASSLAPTQTSNEQFFGPGTRLTVL.

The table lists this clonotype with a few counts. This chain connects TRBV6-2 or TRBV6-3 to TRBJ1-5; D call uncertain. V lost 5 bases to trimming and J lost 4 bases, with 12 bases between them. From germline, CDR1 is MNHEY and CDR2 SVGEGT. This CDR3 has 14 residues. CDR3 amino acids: CASSHEPYNQPQHF. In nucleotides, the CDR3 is TGTGCCAGCAGTCACGAGCCTTATAATCAGCCCCAGCATTTT.

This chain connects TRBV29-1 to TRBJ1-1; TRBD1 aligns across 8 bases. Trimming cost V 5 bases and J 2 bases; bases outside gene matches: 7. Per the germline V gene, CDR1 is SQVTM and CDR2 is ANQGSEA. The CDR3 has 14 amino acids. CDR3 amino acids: CSVLLGQGNTEAFF. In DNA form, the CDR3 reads TGCAGCGTTCTCCTCGGACAGGGAAACACTGAAGCTTTCTTT.

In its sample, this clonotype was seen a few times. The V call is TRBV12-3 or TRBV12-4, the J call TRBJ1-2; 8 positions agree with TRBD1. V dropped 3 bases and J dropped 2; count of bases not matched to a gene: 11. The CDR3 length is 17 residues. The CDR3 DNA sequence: TGTGCCAGCAGTTTTCTGCAGGGACAGGAGATGAACTATGGCTACACCTTC. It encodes CASSFLQGQEMNYGYTF.

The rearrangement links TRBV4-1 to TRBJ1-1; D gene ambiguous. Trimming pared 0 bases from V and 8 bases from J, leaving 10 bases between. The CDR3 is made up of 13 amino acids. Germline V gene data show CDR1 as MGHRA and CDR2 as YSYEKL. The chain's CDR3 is CASSQDGGFEAFF. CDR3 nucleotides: TGCGCCAGCAGCCAAGATGGAGGGTTCGAAGCTTTCTTT.

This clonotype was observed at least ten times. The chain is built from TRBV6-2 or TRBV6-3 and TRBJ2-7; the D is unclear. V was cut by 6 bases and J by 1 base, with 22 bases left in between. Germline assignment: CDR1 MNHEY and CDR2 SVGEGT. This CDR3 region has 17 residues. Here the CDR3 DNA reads TGTGCCAGCAGCCCCCGACGTAATATGTTGGAGTCCTACGAGCAGTACGTC. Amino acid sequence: CASSPRRNMLESYEQYV.